Listed below are T cell receptor beta chains from one sample, sequenced in a study of cytomegalovirus exposure and HLA in healthy donors. The protocol was immunoSEQ multiplex PCR, while the TCRdb copy is restricted to in-frame clones and leaves out a portion. The table has 270,000 or so clones, 75% to 90% seen once. What was sequenced was PBMCs. All receptors come from a man aged 35 to 55 in good health and CMV-seropositive. CDR3s include the opening cysteine and the closing phenylalanine or tryptophan. A D gene is named only where the DNA matches it firmly. Clone size is not always given. Where it is, it says once, few, many or a class for expanded clones.

.	TRBD2	TRBV4-1	TRBJ2-3	CASSRGSGSVTDTQYF	TGCGCCAGCAGCCGGGGGAGCGGGAGTGTCACAGATACGCAGTATTTT
.	TRBD2	TRBV28	TRBJ2-7	CASSFSSGRLYEQYF	TGTGCCAGCAGTTTCTCTAGCGGGAGGTTGTACGAGCAGTACTTC
.	TRBD1	TRBV19	TRBJ2-7	CASSTGGTGTYEQYF	TGTGCCAGTAGTACAGGGGGGACAGGGACCTACGAGCAGTACTTC
.	TRBD2	TRBV4-3	TRBJ2-1	CASSPFTSGLYNEQFF	TGCGCCAGCAGCCCCTTTACTAGCGGCCTTTACAATGAGCAGTTCTTC
few	TRBD1	TRBV5-6	TRBJ2-4	CASRYAGGAIQYF	TGTGCCAGCAGGTACGCAGGGGGTGCCATTCAGTACTTC
.	TRBD1	TRBV11-3	TRBJ2-7	CASSLAPGTESSYEQYF	TGTGCCAGCAGCTTAGCCCCCGGGACAGAGTCCTCCTACGAGCAGTACTTC
.	.	TRBV7-2	TRBJ1-3	CASSLVRSSGNTIYF	TGTGCCAGCAGCTTAGTCAGAAGCTCTGGAAACACCATATATTTT
.	TRBD1	TRBV7-6	TRBJ2-2	CASSLGTGNTGELFF	TGTGCCAGCAGCTTAGGGACAGGGAACACCGGGGAGCTGTTTTTT
.	TRBD1	TRBV7-9	TRBJ1-2	CASSSGQGRGYTF	TGTGCCAGCAGCTCGGGACAGGGACGCGGCTACACCTTC
.	TRBD1	TRBV9	TRBJ2-7	CASSVAWDRGFSYEQYF	TGTGCCAGCAGCGTAGCTTGGGACAGGGGGTTCTCCTACGAGCAGTACTTC
.	.	TRBV5-1	TRBJ2-1	CASSVESYNEQFF	TGCGCCAGCAGCGTAGAAAGCTACAATGAGCAGTTCTTC
.	.	TRBV4-1	TRBJ2-7	CASREIMDSYEQYF	TGCGCCAGCAGAGAGATTATGGACAGCTACGAGCAGTACTTC
.	TRBD1	TRBV7-7	TRBJ2-5	CASSRGQGVETQYF	TGTGCTAGCAGCCGGGGACAGGGGGTAGAGACCCAGTACTTC
.	.	TRBV2	TRBJ2-1	CASLLTLISASYNEQFF	TGTGCCAGCCTCCTAACCCTAATATCCGCCTCCTACAATGAGCAGTTCTTC
once	TRBD1	TRBV2	TRBJ1-5	CASNLRQGAVGQPQHF	TGTGCCAGCAACTTGAGACAGGGAGCGGTCGGTCAGCCCCAGCATTTT
.	.	TRBV21-1	TRBJ2-7	CASSKASGAYEQYF	TGTGCCAGCAGCAAAGCCTCAGGGGCGTACGAGCAGTACTTC
.	TRBD2	TRBV7-9	TRBJ2-1	CASSSPGGRNSYNEQFF	TGTGCCAGCAGCTCCCCGGGCGGGAGGAACTCCTACAATGAGCAGTTCTTC
.	TRBD2	TRBV29-1	TRBJ2-7	CSVVGLALNEQYF	TGCAGCGTGGTGGGACTAGCGCTCAACGAGCAGTACTTC
.	TRBD2	TRBV9	TRBJ2-7	CASSPATSGRYEQYF	TGTGCCAGCAGCCCGGCGACTAGCGGGAGATACGAGCAGTACTTC
.	TRBD2	TRBV27	TRBJ2-3	CASSPGTTTDTQYF	TGTGCCAGCAGTCCCGGGACTACAACAGATACGCAGTATTTT
.	TRBD2	TRBV4-1	TRBJ2-7	CASSQGLAGGSGEQYF	TGCGCCAGCAGCCAAGGACTAGCGGGAGGCAGCGGCGAGCAGTACTTC
.	.	TRBV2	TRBJ2-2	CASRRVAERAGELFF	TGTGCCAGCAGAAGGGTAGCGGAGAGGGCCGGGGAGCTGTTTTTT
.	TRBD1	TRBV6-5	TRBJ2-1	CASSYRGQGGNEQFF	TGTGCCAGCAGTTACCGCGGACAGGGTGGCAATGAGCAGTTCTTC
once	.	TRBV29-1	TRBJ2-7	CSALDTYSYEQYF	TGCAGCGCCCTGGACACCTATTCTTACGAGCAGTACTTC
.	.	TRBV19	TRBJ2-7	CASSIESPYEQYF	TGTGCCAGTAGTATTGAGAGCCCCTACGAGCAGTACTTC
.	.	TRBV11-2	TRBJ1-2	CASSLEGSPNYGYTF	TGTGCCAGCAGCTTAGAGGGCAGCCCTAACTATGGCTACACCTTC
.	.	TRBV6-6	TRBJ1-5	CASSYSWAGAIQPQHF	TGTGCCAGCAGTTACTCTTGGGCAGGGGCCATTCAGCCCCAGCATTTT
.	.	TRBV28	TRBJ2-7	CASTAPGHLTYEQYF	TGTGCCAGCACCGCTCCGGGACATTTAACCTACGAGCAGTACTTC
few	.	TRBV6-1	TRBJ2-3	CASSEMVGSSDTQYF	TGTGCCAGCAGTGAAATGGTGGGGAGTTCAGATACGCAGTATTTT
.	.	TRBV6-5	TRBJ1-1	CASSYSSPAGDTEAFF	TGTGCCAGCAGTTACTCGTCCCCGGCAGGGGACACTGAAGCTTTCTTT
.	.	TRBV7-2	TRBJ2-2	CASSLMSTGELFF	TGTGCCAGCAGCTTGATGAGCACCGGGGAGCTGTTTTTT
.	.	TRBV14	TRBJ1-4	CASSQGYYSSNEKLFF	TGTGCCAGCAGCCAAGGGTATTACAGCTCTAATGAAAAACTGTTTTTT
.	.	TRBV27	TRBJ2-2	CASSFSGTNTGELFF	TGTGCCAGCAGTTTCTCGGGGACGAACACCGGGGAGCTGTTTTTT
.	.	TRBV5-6	TRBJ1-2	CASSLETLTRYGYTF	TGCGCCAGCAGCTTGGAAACGTTGACAAGATATGGCTACACCTTC
.	TRBD2	TRBV6-6	TRBJ2-1	CASSSRTSVPNEQFF	TGTGCCAGCAGTTCGAGGACTAGCGTACCCAATGAGCAGTTCTTC
.	.	TRBV5-1	TRBJ1-3	CASSLGSTHLSGNTIYF	TGCGCCAGCAGCTTGGGGAGTACTCATCTCTCTGGAAACACCATATATTTT
.	.	TRBV28	TRBJ1-1	CASTQLLGGGTEAFF	TGTGCCAGTACTCAACTATTGGGGGGTGGCACTGAAGCTTTCTTT
.	.	TRBV10-3	TRBJ2-5	CAISDRGKETQYF	TGTGCCATCAGTGATAGGGGAAAAGAGACCCAGTACTTC
.	.	TRBV19	TRBJ2-1	CASSLVGGSEQFF	TGTGCCAGTAGCCTCGTAGGGGGAAGCGAGCAGTTCTTC
.	TRBD1	TRBV5-1	TRBJ2-1	CASSKGTGSYNEQFF	TGCGCCAGCAGCAAGGGGACAGGCTCCTACAATGAGCAGTTCTTC
.	TRBD1	TRBV2	TRBJ1-2	CASSPGQEDYTF	TGTGCCAGCAGTCCCGGACAGGAAGACTACACCTTC
.	TRBD2	TRBV27	TRBJ2-7	CASSLEGGRAHEQYF	TGTGCCAGCAGTTTAGAGGGCGGGAGGGCCCACGAGCAGTACTTC
few	.	TRBV7-2	TRBJ1-3	CASSLGRGVPPSSGNTIYF	TGTGCCAGCAGCCTTGGGCGGGGAGTTCCCCCCTCCTCTGGAAACACCATATATTTT
.	.	TRBV5-1	TRBJ2-1	CASSFGRVIRNEQFF	TGCGCCAGCAGCTTCGGCAGGGTTATACGCAATGAGCAGTTCTTC
.	.	TRBV4-1	TRBJ2-7	CASSQVKADPPYEQYF	TGCGCCAGCAGCCAAGTAAAAGCGGATCCCCCCTACGAGCAGTACTTC
.	.	TRBV7-9	TRBJ1-1	CASSLGAGSSTEAFF	TGTGCCAGCAGCTTAGGGGCAGGGTCGAGCACTGAAGCTTTCTTT
.	TRBD2	TRBV4-1	TRBJ2-5	CASSQSSGSWETQYF	TGCGCCAGCAGCCAATCTAGCGGGAGTTGGGAGACCCAGTACTTC
.	.	TRBV29-1	TRBJ1-1	CSVDQGLNTEAFF	TGCAGCGTTGATCAGGGGTTGAACACTGAAGCTTTCTTT
.	TRBD1	TRBV27	TRBJ2-1	CASSFRAGGYNEQFF	TGTGCCAGCAGTTTCAGGGCAGGGGGTTACAATGAGCAGTTCTTC
.	.	TRBV30	TRBJ1-2	CAWAGARNYGYTF	TGTGCCTGGGCAGGTGCCCGAAACTATGGCTACACCTTC
once	TRBD2	TRBV18	TRBJ2-1	CASSQGLAGGNEQFF	TGTGCCAGCTCCCAGGGACTAGCGGGAGGAAATGAGCAGTTCTTC
many	.	TRBV2	TRBJ2-1	CASRTQGQAQFF	TGTGCCAGCCGAACCCAGGGGCAGGCGCAGTTCTTC
.	.	TRBV7-3	TRBJ2-1	CASSLAINNEQFF	TGTGCCAGCAGCTTAGCGATTAACAATGAGCAGTTCTTC
few	TRBD1	TRBV4-1	TRBJ2-6	CASSQGQGVGANVLTF	TGCGCCAGCAGCCAGGGACAGGGGGTTGGGGCCAACGTCCTGACTTTC
.	TRBD2	TRBV7-6	TRBJ2-1	CASSLGRTSGSNNEQFF	TGTGCCAGCAGCTTAGGCCGGACTAGCGGGAGCAACAATGAGCAGTTCTTC
.	.	TRBV21-1	TRBJ2-1	CASSERTSGDNEQFF	TGTGCCAGCAGCGAAAGGACTAGCGGAGACAATGAGCAGTTCTTC
.	.	TRBV6-5	TRBJ1-5	CASSPLGSLNQPQHF	TGTGCCAGCAGTCCCCTGGGCAGCCTCAATCAGCCCCAGCATTTT
.	TRBD2	TRBV27	TRBJ2-1	CASSFLTSGRANEQFF	TGTGCCAGCAGTTTCCTGACTAGCGGGAGAGCCAATGAGCAGTTCTTC
.	TRBD2	TRBV5-1	TRBJ2-5	CASSLFGTSGQETQYF	TGCGCCAGCAGCTTGTTCGGGACTAGCGGTCAAGAGACCCAGTACTTC
.	TRBD1	TRBV30	TRBJ2-7	CAWSGQGWDEQYF	TGTGCCTGGAGTGGACAGGGATGGGACGAGCAGTACTTC